This T cell receptor beta chain was obtained from a study of metastatic and nonmetastatic thyroid tumors (dated by TCRdb to 2020 to 2022). About the full investigation: For patients with malignant and with benign thyroid disease, the researchers compared repertoires between peripheral blood samples and tumor or nodule tissue samples. Study-wide findings and limitations: TCR beta diversity was reported as significantly higher in malignant tumors than in benign nodules, in both blood and tumor samples.

Receptor amplification or capture employed PCR. TCRdb shows the sequencer as Illumina HiSeq 4000. High-throughput sequencing was used to profile the CDR3 region of the TCR beta-chain in every patient. As for the authors' bioinformatics: CDR3 differences across clinicopathological groups were used to build a classifier for discriminating distant-metastatic papillary thyroid cancer patients. Repertoire diversity was assessed with the Shannon index, and tumor-blood repertoire similarity with the Morisita-Horn index. TCRdb handled the public reads itself, with Q25 trimming in fastp and clone calling in MiXCR, and kept productive beta chains. The V and J calls were not made by the authors but by TCRdb's processing. For this sample there are around 17,000 clones; about 29% appear just once. The ten largest account for 15% of the sample. As to this clone: Its antigen is unknown. Base qualities are not provided; no much larger clone lies one nucleotide away.

CDR1 and CDR2, per the germline V gene (reference sequence), are LNHNV and YYDKDF. Measured from the cysteine to the phenylalanine, the CDR3 is 15 residues long. Only the CDR3 DNA is retained, 45 bases long and in frame from the first base. V ends up 2 bases short and J 5 bases short, with an unmatched junction base count of 4. Before undergoing thyroid surgery, none of the patients had been given any kind of treatment. Patient clinical samples collected from 2012 to 2018 were retrospectively analysed using T-cell receptor beta sequencing. This sequence originates from a female donor with papillary thyroid cancer or a benign thyroid nodule (not recorded which). Some clones in this sample may be carry-over from other donors' samples. This sequence uses TRBV15 and TRBJ2-1; TRBD1 lines up with 9 middle nucleotides. The source material was tumor tissue. The sequenced DNA: TGTGCCACCAGCAGAATCAGGACAGGGGACAATGAGCAGTTCTTC. Translated, it gives CATSRIRTGDNEQFF.